One sample yielded the 12 T cell receptor beta chains listed below, sequenced in a study of early T cells in non-severe SARS-CoV-2 infection. TCRdb itself ran the 5' RACE reads through MiXCR, one entry per CDR3 protein. The sample contains roughly 100,000 distinct CDR3 sequences, 13% of which appear only once. Sequenced input: whole blood. The receptors come from an adult who was a healthcare worker with PCR-confirmed SARS-CoV-2 infection or an uninfected control (not recorded which).

This clonotype was picked up a small number of times. CDR3 DNA sequence: TGTGCCAGCAGTTATAGCGCAGGACCCCCCCAGCATTTT. Translation: CASSYSAGPPQHF. The V and J genes are TRBV6-2 or TRBV6-3 and TRBJ1-5, with no clear D. Trimming took off 3 bases at V and 10 bases at J, with 13 bases between the two ends. Germline CDR1 and CDR2: MNHEY and SVGEGT. This CDR3 region has 13 residues.

At least ten counts were recorded for this clonotype. V and J are TRBV28 and TRBJ2-3; 9 positions agree with TRBD2. Germline values: CDR1 MDHEN, CDR2 SYDVKM. V lost 6 bases and J lost 7; bases outside the gene matches: 8. This CDR3 region has 14 residues. The CDR3 nucleotides read TGTGCCAGCAGCCCTAGAAGCGGGAGGAATACGCAGTATTTT. Its translation: CASSPRSGRNTQYF.

The chain couples TRBV20-1 to TRBJ2-7, with D uncertain. Germline CDR1 DFQATT, CDR2 SNEGSKA (reference sequence). Trimming left V 0 bases short and J 6 bases short, with 9 bases between. There are 12 residues in the CDR3. The CDR3 bases are TGCAGTGCTAGAGATGGGCAGATCGAGCAGTACTTC. It is translated as CSARDGQIEQYF.

The chain uses TRBV11-2 and TRBJ2-3; 7 bases fit TRBD2. This CDR3 comprises 12 residues. Germline V CDR1 and CDR2: SGHAT, FQNNGV. The trim removed 6 bases at V and 8 bases at J, leaving 5 bases unmatched. The CDR3 DNA follows: TGTGCCAGCAGGGGCCCGGGAGGTACGCAGTATTTT. Its protein product is CASRGPGGTQYF.

Only one count was recorded for this clonotype. The CDR3 loop is CSASAPGRPEKLFF. Here the CDR3 DNA reads TGCAGTGCTAGTGCTCCGGGACGGCCCGAAAAACTGTTTTTT. V is TRBV20-1 and J is TRBJ1-4; a possible D gene is TRBD1 (5 bases). Germline CDR1 reads DFQATT; CDR2 reads SNEGSKA (reference sequence). This CDR3 is 14 amino acids long. V was clipped by 3 bases and J by 8 bases, with 16 bases between them.

The chain recombines TRBV7-9 with TRBJ2-1; D gene ambiguous. Deletions cut 4 bases from V and 5 bases from J, with 15 bases between. Per the germline V gene, CDR1 is SEHNR and CDR2 is FQNEAQ (reference sequence). The CDR3 loop spans 15 amino acids. The CDR3 DNA reads as TGTGCCAGCAGCTGGAGTTTGGACGCGGACAATGAGCAGTTCTTC. This codes for CASSWSLDADNEQFF.

J is TRBJ2-7 and V is TRBV11-2; 7 positions match TRBD2. With V trimmed by 0 bases and J by 2 bases, 4 bases remained unmatched. This CDR3 comprises 15 residues. From germline, CDR1 is SGHAT and CDR2 FQNNGV. The CDR3 spells CASSLEDLAAYEQYF. The CDR3 nucleotides are TGTGCCAGCAGCTTAGAAGATCTAGCGGCCTACGAGCAGTACTTC.

This clonotype has more than one count but fewer than ten. This chain links TRBV29-1 with TRBJ2-1; D is ambiguous. Germline V gene lookup returns CDR1 SQVTM and CDR2 ANQGSEA. Trimming took off 1 base at V and 6 bases at J, with 7 bases between the two ends. This CDR3 region has 12 residues. The CDR3: CSVEGEVNEQFF. The CDR3 nucleotides are TGCAGCGTTGAAGGGGAAGTCAATGAGCAGTTCTTC.

This clonotype was found many times. CDR3 nucleotides: TGTGCCAGCAGCCATGACGGGGGCTCTGGGGCCAACGTCCTGACTTTC. This translates into CASSHDGGSGANVLTF. The chain has TRBV3-1 and TRBJ2-6; tentatively, D is TRBD2 (6 bases). V was clipped by 3 bases and J by 0 bases, with 9 bases between them. Germline CDR1 and CDR2: LGHDT and YNNKEL (reference sequence). The length of the CDR3 is 16 residues.

This chain links TRBV2 with TRBJ2-7; possibly TRBD1 for D (6 bases). The V gene's germline CDR1 is SNHLY and CDR2 FYNNEI. Trimming stripped 4 bases from V and 2 bases from J, with 18 bases between. CDR3 length equals 16 residues. The CDR3 DNA reads as TGTGCCAGCAGTGGGGGCCCGGGACAAACCCCCTACGAGCAGTACTTC. Its translation: CASSGGPGQTPYEQYF.

The sample holds many counts of this clonotype. V and J are TRBV21-1 and TRBJ2-7; the D call TRBD1 from the table was never checked on the DNA. TRBV21-1 is labeled a pseudogene. There are 12 residues in the CDR3. Here the CDR3 reads CASSKTGTVQYF. CDR3 DNA: TGTGCCAGCAGCAAAACGGGAACGGTGCAGTACTTC.

CDR3 bases: TGTGCCAGCAGCCAGGACTTAAGTGAAAAACTGTTTTTT. Encoded protein: CASSQDLSEKLFF. The chain combines TRBV4-2 with TRBJ1-4; unclear D gene. The CDR3 loop spans 13 amino acids. Trimming took 3 bases from V and 7 from J, leaving 9 bases between them. The germline CDR1 and CDR2 sequences are LGHNA and YNFKEQ.